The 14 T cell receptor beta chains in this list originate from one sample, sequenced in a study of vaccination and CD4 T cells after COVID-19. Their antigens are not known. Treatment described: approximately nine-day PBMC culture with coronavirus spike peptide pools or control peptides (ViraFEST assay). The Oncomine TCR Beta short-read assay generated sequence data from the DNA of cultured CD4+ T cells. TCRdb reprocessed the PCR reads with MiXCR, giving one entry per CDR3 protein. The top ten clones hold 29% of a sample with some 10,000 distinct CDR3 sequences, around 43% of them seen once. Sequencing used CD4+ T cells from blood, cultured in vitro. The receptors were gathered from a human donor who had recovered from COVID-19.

CDR3 sequence: CASSLEGAGTEAFF. In DNA form, the CDR3 reads TGTGCCAGCAGCTTAGAGGGGGCGGGCACTGAAGCTTTCTTT. The J gene is TRBJ1-1, the V gene TRBV11-2, with D tentatively TRBD1 (6 bases). The CDR3 sequence is 14 residues long. CDR1 SGHAT and CDR2 FQNNGV come from the germline V gene. V was cut by 0 bases and J by 4 bases, with 9 bases left in between.

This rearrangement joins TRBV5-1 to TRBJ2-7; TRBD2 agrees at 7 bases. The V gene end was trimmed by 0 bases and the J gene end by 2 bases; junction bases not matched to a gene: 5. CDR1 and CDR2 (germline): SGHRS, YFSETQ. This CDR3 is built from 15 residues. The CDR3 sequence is CASSLGAGVAYEQYF. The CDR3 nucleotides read TGCGCCAGCAGCTTGGGGGCGGGGGTCGCCTACGAGCAGTACTTC.

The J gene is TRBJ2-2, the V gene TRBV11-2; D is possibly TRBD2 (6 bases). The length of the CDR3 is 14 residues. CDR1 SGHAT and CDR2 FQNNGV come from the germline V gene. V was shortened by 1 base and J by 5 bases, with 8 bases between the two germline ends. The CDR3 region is CASSLGTTTGELFF. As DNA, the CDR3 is TGTGCCAGCAGCTTAGGGACTACTACCGGGGAGCTGTTTTTT.

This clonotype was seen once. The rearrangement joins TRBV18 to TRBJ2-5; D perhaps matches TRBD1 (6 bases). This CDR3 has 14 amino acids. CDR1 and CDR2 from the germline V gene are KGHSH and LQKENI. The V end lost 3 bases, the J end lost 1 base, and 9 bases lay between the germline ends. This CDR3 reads CASSPGQIQETQYF. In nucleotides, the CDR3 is TGTGCCAGCTCACCTGGACAGATCCAAGAGACCCAGTACTTC.

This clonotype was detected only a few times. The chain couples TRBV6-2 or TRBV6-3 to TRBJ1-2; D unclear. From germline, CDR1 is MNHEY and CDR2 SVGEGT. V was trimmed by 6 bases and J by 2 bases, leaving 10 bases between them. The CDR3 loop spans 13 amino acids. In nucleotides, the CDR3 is TGTGCCAGCAGGACTATTCCCAACTATGGCTACACCTTC. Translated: CASRTIPNYGYTF.

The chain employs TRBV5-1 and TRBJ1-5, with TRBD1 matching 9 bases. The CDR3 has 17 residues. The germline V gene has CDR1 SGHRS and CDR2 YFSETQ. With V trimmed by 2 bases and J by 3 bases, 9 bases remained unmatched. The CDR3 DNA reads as TGCGCCAGCAGCTTATTACCGGGACAGGGCTTCAATCAGCCCCAGCATTTT. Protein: CASSLLPGQGFNQPQHF.

In DNA form, the CDR3 reads TGTGCCTGGAGTGCGGGACTTTCTAACTATGGCTACACCTTC. This sequence encodes CAWSAGLSNYGYTF. V is TRBV30 and J is TRBJ1-2, with D perhaps TRBD1 (5 bases). Trimming removed 1 base at V and 0 bases at J, with 9 bases between. The germline V gene encodes CDR1 GTSNPN and CDR2 SVGIG (reference sequence). The CDR3 extends over 14 amino acids.

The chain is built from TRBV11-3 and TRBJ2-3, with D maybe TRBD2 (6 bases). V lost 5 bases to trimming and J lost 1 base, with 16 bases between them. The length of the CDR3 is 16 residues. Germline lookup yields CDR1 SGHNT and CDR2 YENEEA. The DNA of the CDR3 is TGTGCCAGCAGCCGCCTCCCCTCGGGGGGCACAGATACGCAGTATTTT. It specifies CASSRLPSGGTDTQYF.

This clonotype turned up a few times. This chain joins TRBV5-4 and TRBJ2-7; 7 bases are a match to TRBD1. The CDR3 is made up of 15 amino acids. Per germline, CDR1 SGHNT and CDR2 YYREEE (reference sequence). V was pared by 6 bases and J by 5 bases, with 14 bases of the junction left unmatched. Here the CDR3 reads CASTSQGRERHEQYF. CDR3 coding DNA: TGTGCCAGCACGTCACAGGGGAGAGAAAGGCACGAGCAGTACTTC.

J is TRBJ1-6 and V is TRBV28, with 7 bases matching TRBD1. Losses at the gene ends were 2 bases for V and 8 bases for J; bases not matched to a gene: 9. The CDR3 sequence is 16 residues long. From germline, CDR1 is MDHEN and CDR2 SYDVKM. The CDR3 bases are TGTGCCAGCAGTTTACCGAGGACAGGCGGGGATTCACCCCTCCACTTT. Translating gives CASSLPRTGGDSPLHF.

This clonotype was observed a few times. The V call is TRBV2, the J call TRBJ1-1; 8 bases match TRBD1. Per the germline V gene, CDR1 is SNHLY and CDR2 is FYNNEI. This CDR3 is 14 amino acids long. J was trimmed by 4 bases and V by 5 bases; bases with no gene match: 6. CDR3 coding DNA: TGTGCCAGCAGTCCAGGGGGCCTGGGCACTGAAGCTTTCTTT. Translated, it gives CASSPGGLGTEAFF.

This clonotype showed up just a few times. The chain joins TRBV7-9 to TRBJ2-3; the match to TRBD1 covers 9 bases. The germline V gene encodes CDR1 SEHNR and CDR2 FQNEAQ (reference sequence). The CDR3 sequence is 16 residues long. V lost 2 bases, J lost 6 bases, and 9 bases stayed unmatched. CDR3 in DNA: TGTGCCAGCAGCTTATTAGTGGGACAGGGAGTGGATACGCAGTATTTT. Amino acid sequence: CASSLLVGQGVDTQYF.

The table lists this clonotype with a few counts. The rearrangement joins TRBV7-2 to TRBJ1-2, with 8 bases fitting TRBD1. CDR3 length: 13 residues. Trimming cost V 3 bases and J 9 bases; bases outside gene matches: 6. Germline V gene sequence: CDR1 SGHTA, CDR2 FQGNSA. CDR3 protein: CASSFGQGVSYTF. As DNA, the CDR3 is TGTGCCAGCAGCTTCGGACAGGGTGTAAGCTACACCTTC.

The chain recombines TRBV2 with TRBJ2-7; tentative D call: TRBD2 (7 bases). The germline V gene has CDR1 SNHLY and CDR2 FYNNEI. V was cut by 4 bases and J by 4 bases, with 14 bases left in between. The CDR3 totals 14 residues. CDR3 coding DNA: TGTGCCAGCAGTGCGGGGGGCCAGATGTACGAGCAGTACTTC. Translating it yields CASSAGGQMYEQYF.